This TCR beta chain was identified during a study of lymphopenia after photon versus proton radiotherapy. Clones were sequenced by immunoSEQ multiplex PCR, and TCRdb holds only the in-frame ones, with some missing. Of tens of thousands of clones in the sample, around four fifths were seen once. Whole-study findings and limits: Post-nadir diversity loss with photons came from oligoclonal expansion, particularly CD8+ Temra cells. Survival link was tested only in deceased patients; proton benefit remains a possibility. Larger post-nadir TCR diversity loss correlated inversely with survival in deceased patients. Proton therapy kept repertoires fairly stable, unlike photons, which gained effector/memory cells.

This clone appeared a few times. Antigen unknown. This TCR derives from a man in his forties or fifties with gastric cancer. This sample comprised peripheral blood, obtained from a patient treated with photon-based radiotherapy.

The CDR3 nucleotides read TGTGCCAGCAAGCAGTCTGGAAACACCATATATTTT. The encoded protein is CASKQSGNTIYF. The chain links TRBV28 to TRBJ1-3, with D uncertain. CDR3 size: 12 residues. Germline CDR1 and CDR2: MDHEN and SYDVKM. Trimming stripped 7 bases from V and 1 base from J, with 5 bases between.